This TCR beta chain was recorded in a study of T-cell memory formation after mild COVID-19. Across the study: TCR clusters showed largely donor specificity.

This clonotype was seen many times. Its antigen is undetermined. General observations from the study: Day 15 to 85 contracting clones showed balanced CD4/CD8; day 15 to 37 expanders favored CD4+. For contracting clones, CD4+ ones sat mainly in CM and EM, CD8+ in EMRA.

Germline CDR1 and CDR2: SGHAT and FQNNGV. The CDR3 is 14 residues long. V gave up 5 bases and J gave up 0 bases, with 9 bases separating them. Each CDR3 protein is one row after TCRdb ran MiXCR on the 5' RACE reads. The sample records some 300,000 distinct CDR3 sequences, less than 20% being singletons. The chain recombines TRBV11-2 with TRBJ2-3; no reliable D call. The TCR was taken from a man between 18 and 35 years old who had mild COVID-19 (a few samples of this study predate the infection). Cell type and time point are not known. The specimen was PBMCs or a T cell subset sorted from them (not recorded which). CDR3 protein: CASSIGRSTDTQYF. The DNA of the CDR3 is TGTGCCAGCAGCATCGGACGGAGCACAGATACGCAGTATTTT. The full variable domain, its missing parts supplied by reference TRBV11-2 and TRBJ2-3, is EAGVAQSPRYKIIEKRQSVAFWCNPISGHATLYWYQQILGQGPKLLIQFQNNGVVDDSQLPKDRFSAERLKGVDSTLKIQPAKLEDSAVYLCASSIGRSTDTQYFGPGTRLTVL.